This T cell receptor beta chain was recovered during a study of blood T cells in healthy people across ages. Study findings and constraints: Diversity figures derived from one million T cells were judged to underestimate the true value. When set beside aged donors, long-lived donors presented more naive CD4+ cells and higher diversity.

A word on this clonotype: Its specificity is unknown.

Looked up from germline, CDR1 is SGHTA and CDR2 is FQGNSA. V lost 4 bases and J lost 1; bases outside the gene matches: 4. The CDR3 has 15 residues. Through a sample-barcoded 5' primer and a J-beta primer mix, a second PCR was run for about 7 to 12 cycles. Every sample gave at least 2.5 million paired-end reads containing CDR3. TCRdb processed the 5' RACE reads anew with MiXCR; each CDR3 protein has one entry. The sample yields fewer than 700,000 distinct CDR3 sequences, less than 60% seen once. The sample consisted of blood. The chain uses TRBV7-2 and TRBJ2-3; 8 nucleotides line up with TRBD1. The sequence was collected from an older man in good health. The CDR3 DNA is TGTGCCAGCAGCTGGACAGGGTGGCGCACAGATACGCAGTATTTT. It specifies CASSWTGWRTDTQYF. Full variable domain (missing parts from reference TRBV7-2 and TRBJ2-3): GAGVSQSPSNKVTEKGKDVELRCDPISGHTALYWYRQSLGQGLEFLIYFQGNSAPDKSGLPSDRFSAERTGGSVSTLTIQRTQQEDSAVYLCASSWTGWRTDTQYFGPGTRLTVL.